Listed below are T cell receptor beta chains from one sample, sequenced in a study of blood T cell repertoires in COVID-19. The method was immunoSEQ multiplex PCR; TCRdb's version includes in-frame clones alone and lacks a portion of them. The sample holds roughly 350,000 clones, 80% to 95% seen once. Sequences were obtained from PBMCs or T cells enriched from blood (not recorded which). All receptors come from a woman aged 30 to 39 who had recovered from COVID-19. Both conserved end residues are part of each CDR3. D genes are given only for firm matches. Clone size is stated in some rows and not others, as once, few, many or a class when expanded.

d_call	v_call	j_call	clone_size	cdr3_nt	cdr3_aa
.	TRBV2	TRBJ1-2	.	TGTGCCAGCAGTCCAGTCACGGCGGGCTATGGCTACACCTTC	CASSPVTAGYGYTF
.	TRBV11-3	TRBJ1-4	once	TGTGCCAGCAGCTTTACCCCCCGGGGGAGTTTGTTTTTT	CASSFTPRGSLFF
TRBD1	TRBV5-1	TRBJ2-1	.	TGCGCCAGCAGCCAAGGACAGGGCTACAATGAGCAGTTCTTC	CASSQGQGYNEQFF
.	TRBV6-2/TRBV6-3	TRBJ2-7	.	TGTGCCAGCAGTTACTCCCGGCGGGCCTACGAGCAGTACTTC	CASSYSRRAYEQYF
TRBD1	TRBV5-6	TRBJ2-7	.	TGTGCCAGCAGCTTGGAGGGGGCATTAGGCTACGAGCAGTACTTC	CASSLEGALGYEQYF
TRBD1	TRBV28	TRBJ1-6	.	TGTGCCAGTGGGACAGGGGAATCGGTTAGTTCACCCCTCCACTTT	CASGTGESVSSPLHF
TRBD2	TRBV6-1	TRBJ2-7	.	TGTGCCAGCAGTGGCGGGACTAGCGGGGGCCGTGTCTACGAGCAGTACTTC	CASSGGTSGGRVYEQYF
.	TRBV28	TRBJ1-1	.	TGTGCCAGCAACCCACCCAGGGTCATGAACACTGAAGCTTTCTTT	CASNPPRVMNTEAFF
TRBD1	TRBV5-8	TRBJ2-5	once	TGTGCCAGCAGCCCCCGGGACAGGGGTCTGGGGGAGACCCAGTACTTC	CASSPRDRGLGETQYF
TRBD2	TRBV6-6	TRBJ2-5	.	TGTGCCAGCAGTTATAGCGGGGCAAGGGAGACCCAGTACTTC	CASSYSGARETQYF
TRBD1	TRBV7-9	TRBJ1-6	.	TGTGCCAGCAGCCCCCCGGGACAGTATAATTCACCCCTCCACTTT	CASSPPGQYNSPLHF
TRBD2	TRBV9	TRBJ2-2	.	TGTGCCAGCAGCGTGGGACTAGCGGGAGCCCCCGGGGAGCTGTTTTTT	CASSVGLAGAPGELFF
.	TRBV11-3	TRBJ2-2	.	TGTGCCAGCAGCTTATGGGTAGGGCAGGGGCTCGGAACCGGGGAGCTGTTTTTT	CASSLWVGQGLGTGELFF
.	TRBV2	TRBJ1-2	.	TGTGCCAGCGGGGGTACAGGGAACTATGGCTACACCTTC	CASGGTGNYGYTF
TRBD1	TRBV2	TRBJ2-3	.	TGTGCCAGCAGGGACAGGGGGGGGGATACGCAGTATTTT	CASRDRGGDTQYF
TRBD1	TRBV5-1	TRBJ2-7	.	TGCGCCAGCAGCTTGGGAGGTACAGACAGGGGGCAGTATGAGCAGTACTTC	CASSLGGTDRGQYEQYF
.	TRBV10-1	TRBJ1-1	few	TGCGCCAGCAGCCTAAAATGGAACACTGAAGCTTTCTTT	CASSLKWNTEAFF
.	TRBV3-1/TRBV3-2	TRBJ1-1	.	TGTGCCAGCAGCCATAGACAGAAGAACACTGAAGCTTTCTTT	CASSHRQKNTEAFF
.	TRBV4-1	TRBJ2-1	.	TGCGCCAGCTCCTATCCGGGGAGCTCCTACAATGAGCAGTTCTTC	CASSYPGSSYNEQFF
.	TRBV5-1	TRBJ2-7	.	TGCGCCAGCAGCTTGGCCTGGGGCAGCTACGAGCAGTACTTC	CASSLAWGSYEQYF
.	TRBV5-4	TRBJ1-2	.	TGTGCCAGCAGCTTGGCTGCCCGGGGGACCTCCTATGGCTACACCTTC	CASSLAARGTSYGYTF
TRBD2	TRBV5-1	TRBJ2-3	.	TGCGCCAGCAGCGTCTCCCTTGGGACTAGCGGGGGGTCAGATACGCAGTATTTT	CASSVSLGTSGGSDTQYF
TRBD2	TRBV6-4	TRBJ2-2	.	TGTGCCAGCAGTGACCAGGGACTAGAAAGCCCCGGGGAGCTGTTTTTT	CASSDQGLESPGELFF
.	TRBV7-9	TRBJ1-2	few	TGTGCCAGCAGCTCGACGAGGGTGGGTGGCTACACCTTC	CASSSTRVGGYTF
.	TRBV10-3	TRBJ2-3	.	TGTGCCATCAGTGGATTGGGGCTTGCAGATACGCAGTATTTT	CAISGLGLADTQYF
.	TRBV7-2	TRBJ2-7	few	TGTGCCAGCACCTCCTACCTAGGAGAAGCCTACGAGCAGTACTTC	CASTSYLGEAYEQYF
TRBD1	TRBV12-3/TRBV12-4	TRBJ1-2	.	TGTGCCAGCAGTTCCGACAGGGTGAGTGGCTACACCTTC	CASSSDRVSGYTF
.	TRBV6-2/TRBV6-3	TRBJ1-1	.	TGTGCCAGCAGTCCGCTGGGGTCCCACAGGGCAAACACTGAAGCTTTCTTT	CASSPLGSHRANTEAFF
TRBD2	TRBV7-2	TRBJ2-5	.	TGTGCCAGCAGCGTTAGCGGGGGGCTAACGACCCAGTACTTC	CASSVSGGLTTQYF
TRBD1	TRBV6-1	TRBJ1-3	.	TGTGCCAGCAGTGAAACGACAGGGGCGGGAAACACCATATATTTT	CASSETTGAGNTIYF
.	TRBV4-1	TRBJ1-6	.	TGCGCCAGCAGCCAAGACTCCAGGGAAAGATATTCACCCCTCCACTTT	CASSQDSRERYSPLHF